The present T cell receptor (beta chain) was sequenced within a study of regulatory T cells in long-lasting Graves disease (dated by TCRdb to 2020 to 2023). The study in broad terms: Persistent Graves' disease meant more than 5 years of antithyroid drug treatment with TSH receptor autoantibodies that stayed positive. A total of about 35 samples underwent TCR sequencing, from about 13 patients with persistent Graves' disease and some 20 patients with newly diagnosed Graves' disease. Persistent Graves' disease patients were compared with newly diagnosed Graves' disease patients by peripheral blood TCR sequencing and RNA sequencing. The study took place in China and was registered as a clinical trial. On average, persistent Graves' disease patients in the clinical cohort had been on antithyroid drugs for around ten years.

Receptor amplification or capture employed multiplex PCR. The sequencer listed for this sample is Illumina HiSeq 4000. TCR beta libraries were built with iRepertoire HTBI primers and Arm-PCR amplification of CDR3 regions. Gel purification was performed on PCR products prior to sequencing. Under the source paper's analysis protocol: Gene usage analysis of CDR3 amino acid clonotypes relied on the 55 to 80 TRBV and 15 or so TRBJ segments identified across samples. Filtered high-quality paired reads were merged into contigs using COPE and FqMerger. Contigs were aligned with BLAST to IMGT TRBV, TRBD and TRBJ reference genes, and CDR3 was defined per IMGT. Any clonotype with a frequency above 0.1% was classified as a highly expanded clone. Shannon entropy served as the measure of repertoire diversity, while the Gini coefficient captured V-J evenness. Public clonotypes were defined as clonotypes shared by more than one individual. TCRdb reworked the public reads: Q25 trimming with fastp, MiXCR clone assembly, productive beta chains retained. For every CDR3 protein sequence, its rows merge into one entry that carries the most common genes and DNA. The V and J calls were not made by the authors but by TCRdb's processing. A total of 400,000 to 500,000 distinct CDR3 sequences appear in this sample, 20% to 25% of them only once. Around 7% of the sample is taken by the ten largest.

At the junction V is shortened by 1 base and J by 4 bases; bases outside the gene matches: 8. CDR1 and CDR2, per the germline V gene (reference sequence), are DFQATT and SNEGSKA. The CDR3 covers 18 residues, taking in both the cysteine and the phenylalanine. The only DNA kept is the CDR3, 54 bases in frame from the first base. About this clonotype itself: Its recognized antigen is unknown. Per-base qualities were not stored, and no clone one base away is much larger.

General study outcomes and caveats: Lower TCR Shannon entropy and fewer highly expanded clones were observed in persistent Graves' disease patients than in newly diagnosed patients, which suggested clonal expansion. As a limitation, the authors acknowledged that the small sample size may reduce accuracy. The study examined only peripheral blood because the primary lesion, thyroid tissue, could not be accessed. Persistent patients shared more public clonotypes among themselves (fewer than 3,000) than newly diagnosed patients did (about 1,000). Preferential use of TRBV28, TRBJ1-2 and TRBJ2-5 was observed in persistent disease, whereas TRBV20-1 and TRBJ2-1 were favored in newly diagnosed disease. Only the TCR beta chain was sequenced and analyzed.

The time point label, as the study defines it: persistent/refractory GD, antithyroid drugs over 5 years with positive TRAb. For both TCR sequencing and RNA sequencing, RNA was extracted from PBMCs using TRIzol. Graves' disease was diagnosed according to American Thyroid Association guidelines. The patients came from an endocrinology department in Xi'an, China. Each patient gave approximately 9.7 milliliters of peripheral blood, collected in an EDTA anticoagulant tube. PBMCs were isolated by Ficoll Paque Plus density gradient separation without further T cell sorting. An Agilent 2100 Bioanalyzer and agarose gel were used to check RNA quality, while a NanoDrop 2000 measured RNA concentration.

The chain was built from TRBV20-1 and TRBJ2-2; TRBD2 aligns with 14 central bases. The sample was peripheral blood mononuclear cells (PBMCs), taken when the disease was refractory, from a patient treated with antithyroid drugs. The source is a female donor with Graves disease. DNA sequence: TGCAGTGCTAGAGTGACTAGCGGGAGGGCCAACCCCACCGGGGAGCTGTTTTTT. Its protein is CSARVTSGRANPTGELFF.